The 13 T cell receptor beta chains presented below share a single source sample, sequenced in a study of TIL therapy for anti-PD-1-resistant metastatic lung cancer. Stated time point: pre-treatment sample, taken before nivolumab and TIL therapy. The immunoSEQ assay was v3. The repertoire was sequenced with immunoSEQ multiplex PCR; TCRdb's copy has only in-frame clones and lacks some. The sample gives around 20,000 clones, under 80% of which show up once; roughly 7.3% is in the top ten. The sequencing used blood, collected at baseline. The receptor source for this set is a person aged 25 to 79 with non-small cell lung cancer.

This chain links TRBV10-3 with TRBJ2-7, with 9 bases matching TRBD2. CDR1 ENHRY and CDR2 SYGVKD come from the germline V gene. V lost 2 bases and J lost 8; bases outside the gene matches: 7. This CDR3 has 14 amino acids. The CDR3, as DNA: TGTGCCATCAGTGAGCCCGGGACTAGCAAGAAGCAGTACTTC. Translating it yields CAISEPGTSKKQYF.

V and J are TRBV7-9 and TRBJ2-5; maybe TRBD2 (5 bases). The CDR3 extends over 14 amino acids. The V gene lost 2 bases and the J gene lost 13 bases, with 20 bases spanning the gap. Germline CDR1 is SEHNR and CDR2 is FQNEAQ (reference sequence). CDR3 DNA sequence: TGTGCCAGCAGCTTAACCCTCGCCGGGGATCTTCGGTACTTC. This codes for CASSLTLAGDLRYF.

V is TRBV19 and J is TRBJ1-1; unclear D gene. Trimming shortened V by 2 bases and J by 7 bases, and 8 bases separated the two germline ends. Germline V gives CDR1 LNHDA, CDR2 SQIVND (reference sequence). The CDR3 spans 12 residues. The CDR3 protein is CASSILGGEAFF. In DNA, the CDR3 is TGTGCCAGTAGTATATTGGGCGGTGAAGCTTTCTTT.

V and J are TRBV20-1 and TRBJ2-7; a weak D match, TRBD1 (6 bases). The CDR3 consists of 11 residues. V gave up 4 bases and J gave up 7 bases, with 11 bases separating them. Per germline, CDR1 DFQATT and CDR2 SNEGSKA (reference sequence). CDR3 residues: CSATKTGEQYF. For the CDR3, the DNA is TGCAGTGCTACTAAAACAGGGGAGCAGTACTTC.

This chain links TRBV19 with TRBJ2-5; tentatively, D is TRBD1 (6 bases). Deletions cut 5 bases from V and 5 bases from J, with 12 bases between. The CDR3 consists of 13 residues. Germline V CDR1 and CDR2: LNHDA, SQIVND (reference sequence). In DNA, the CDR3 is TGTGCCAGTAGTTCCATCCAGGGGGAGACCCAGTACTTC. Translation gives CASSSIQGETQYF.

The V gene is TRBV11-2, the J gene TRBJ1-4; TRBD1 agrees at 8 bases. With 5 bases clipped from V and 12 bases from J, the junction kept 14 bases outside the gene matches. CDR3 length: 15 residues. CDR1 is SGHAT, CDR2 FQNNGV, per germline. As DNA, the CDR3 is TGTGCCAGCAGCCCGACAACAGGGGGACTGAATCAACTGTTTTTT. This sequence encodes CASSPTTGGLNQLFF.

The table lists this clone with a few counts. The chain joins TRBV29-1 to TRBJ1-2, with 8 bases aligning to TRBD1. The CDR3 spans 13 residues. J lost 7 bases, V lost 2 bases, and 6 bases had no gene match. Germline V CDR1 and CDR2: SQVTM, ANQGSEA. This chain's CDR3 is CSVEMQGAGGYTF. The CDR3 DNA is TGCAGCGTTGAAATGCAGGGGGCCGGTGGCTACACCTTC.

V usage is TRBV5-6 and J usage is TRBJ2-7; 7 nucleotides match TRBD1. The CDR3 loop spans 14 amino acids. Germline CDR1 SGHDT, CDR2 YYEEEE. After removal of 4 bases from V and 3 bases from J, the junction contained 7 bases not matched to a gene. The CDR3, as DNA: TGTGCCAGCAGCATCAAGACAGGGATCTACGAGCAGTACTTC. Amino acid sequence: CASSIKTGIYEQYF.

The genes are TRBV5-5 and TRBJ1-2; 9 positions match TRBD1. The length of the CDR3 is 17 residues. V was clipped by 3 bases and J by 3 bases; unmatched bases: 12. Germline CDR1 is SGHKS and CDR2 is YYEKEE (reference sequence). The CDR3 region is CASSSTGTGSIDYGYTF. The CDR3, as DNA: TGTGCCAGCAGCTCAACCGGGACAGGGAGTATAGACTATGGCTACACCTTC.

V usage is TRBV19 and J usage is TRBJ2-3; 9 bases agree with TRBD2. The germline gives CDR1 LNHDA, CDR2 SQIVND (reference sequence). This CDR3 spans 13 amino acids. Losses at the gene ends were 10 bases for V and 7 bases for J; bases not matched to a gene: 9. The CDR3 DNA follows: TGTGCCACCACGGGACTAGCTGTATATACGCAGTATTTT. Translated: CATTGLAVYTQYF.

The gene calls are TRBV5-1 and TRBJ1-2, with 7 bases identical to TRBD1. Germline V gene lookup returns CDR1 SGHRS and CDR2 YFSETQ. The CDR3 is 14 residues long. With 0 bases clipped from V and 5 bases from J, the junction kept 4 bases outside the gene matches. CDR3 sequence: CASSLEGAGYGYTF. CDR3 in DNA: TGCGCCAGCAGCTTGGAGGGGGCCGGGTATGGCTACACCTTC. Full variable domain (outside the CDR3, taken from reference TRBV5-1 and TRBJ1-2): KAGVTQTPRYLIKTRGQQVTLSCSPISGHRSVSWYQQTPGQGLQFLFEYFSETQRNKGNFPGRFSGRQFSNSRSEMNVSTLELGDSALYLCASSLEGAGYGYTFGSGTRLTVV.

V is TRBV19 and J is TRBJ1-1; tentatively, D is TRBD1 (5 bases). Trimming took off 5 bases at V and 4 bases at J, with 17 bases between the two ends. In germline, CDR1 is LNHDA, CDR2 SQIVND (reference sequence). This CDR3 spans 15 amino acids. CDR3 sequence (DNA): TGTGCCAGTAGTCTTACAGGTCTGGCGGGCACTGAAGCTTTCTTT. As protein: CASSLTGLAGTEAFF.

The genes are TRBV2 and TRBJ1-2; possible D gene TRBD1, 5 bases. CDR3 length: 10 residues. V was trimmed by 6 bases and J by 7 bases, leaving 6 bases between them. Per the germline V gene, CDR1 is SNHLY and CDR2 is FYNNEI. CDR3 sequence: CASRRGGYTF. As DNA, the CDR3 is TGTGCCAGCAGAAGGGGTGGCTACACCTTC.